A single sample is the source of the 27 T cell receptor beta chains below, sequenced in a study of naive and memory T cell subsets (dated by TCRdb to 2017 to 2019). On the study overall, not on this receptor specifically: A few larger clonotypes were present in naive repertoires, particularly the CD8 repertoires, and these clonotypes were possibly memory cells re-expressing CD45RA.

The method behind the library was UMI-ligation and nested PCR. Sequencer: Illumina MiSeq. An equimolar mix of two oligonucleotides covering both TRBC1 and TRBC2 was used as the beta constant-region primer. The ligated cDNA went through four rounds of PCR with nested alpha and beta constant-region primers together with the SP2 primer. TCRdb redid the processing of the public reads, applying fastp at Q25 and MiXCR, and retained in-frame beta chains. Each CDR3 protein gets just one entry, which takes the most common genes and DNA from the rows behind it. Counted in this sample were tens of thousands of distinct CDR3 sequences; 10% to 12% of them appeared once. Approximately 0.14% of the sample belongs to the ten largest clones. These receptors lack a known antigen. Sequencing was performed on naive CD4+ T cells from blood. The meaning of the sample's cell subset or site label: naive T cells, CD45RA high CD27+. The receptors here all came from a human donor in good health.

Of note for this clonotype: A much more abundant neighbour one base away suggests this may be a read error. The conserved closing phenylalanine or tryptophan is absent in this CDR3, likely reflecting a read error. The chain combines TRBV29-1 with TRBJ1-1; possible D gene TRBD1, 5 bases. Germline CDR1 SQVTM, CDR2 ANQGSEA. The CDR3 sequence is 13 residues long. Trimming left V 3 bases short and J 5 bases short, with 13 bases between. The CDR3 here is CSVEGSWGTEAFS. DNA of the CDR3: TGCAGCGTTGAGGGGAGTTGGGGGACTGAAGCTTTCTCT.

The chain recombines TRBV4-3 with TRBJ2-1; the match to TRBD2 covers 12 bases. The V gene end was trimmed by 1 base and the J gene end by 1 base; junction bases not matched to a gene: 11. From germline, CDR1 is LGHNA and CDR2 YSLEER. The CDR3 totals 20 residues. The CDR3 region has the DNA TGCGCCAGCAGCCAAGGGGGTTCACTAGCGGGGGGCGGATCCTACAATGAGCAGTTCTTC. Translated: CASSQGGSLAGGGSYNEQFF.

The V gene is TRBV20-1, the J gene TRBJ1-4, with a possible D match to TRBD1 (5 bases). CDR1 is DFQATT and CDR2 is SNEGSKA in the germline V gene (reference sequence). Between the trimmed V and J ends, which lost 5 bases and 8 bases, there was a span of 15 bases. The CDR3 consists of 13 residues. In DNA, the CDR3 is TGCAGTGCTGGGGGGACCGGAGGCGAAAAACTGTTTTTT. It specifies CSAGGTGGEKLFF.

This clonotype has only one observation. This sequence joins TRBV20-1 and TRBJ1-5; D is uncertain. Trimming took off 6 bases at V and 0 bases at J, with 12 bases between the two ends. The CDR3 runs 14 residues. The germline V gene has CDR1 DFQATT and CDR2 SNEGSKA (reference sequence). CDR3 in amino acids: CSASAAVSNQPQHF. CDR3 sequence (DNA): TGCAGTGCCAGCGCAGCGGTTAGCAATCAGCCCCAGCATTTT.

Only a few counts were recorded for this clonotype. The chain joins TRBV6-2 or TRBV6-3 to TRBJ2-2; tentatively, D is TRBD1 (6 bases). V was clipped by 5 bases and J by 1 base, with 11 bases between them. Germline V gives CDR1 MNHEY, CDR2 SVGEGT. The CDR3 is made up of 15 amino acids. As DNA, the CDR3 is TGTGCCAGCAGTAAGGACAGCCGGAACACCGGGGAGCTGTTTTTT. This codes for CASSKDSRNTGELFF.

The chain combines TRBV28 with TRBJ2-1; 7 nucleotides line up with TRBD2. Germline V gives CDR1 MDHEN, CDR2 SYDVKM. Trimming took 6 bases from V and 5 from J; bases not matched to a gene: 7. The CDR3 contains 14 residues. In DNA form, the CDR3 reads TGTGCCAGCAGCGGAATAGCGGGCCACAATGAGCAGTTCTTC. This encodes CASSGIAGHNEQFF.

This chain links TRBV20-1 with TRBJ1-2, with 8 bases identical to TRBD1. V lost 3 bases and J lost 5; bases outside the gene matches: 2. Germline V gene lookup returns CDR1 DFQATT and CDR2 SNEGSKA (reference sequence). This CDR3 comprises 12 residues. CDR3 sequence (DNA): TGCAGTGCTAGGACAGGGGAATATGGCTACACCTTC. It is translated as CSARTGEYGYTF.

This clonotype was recorded once. V and J are TRBV18 and TRBJ2-1; TRBD1 agrees at 9 bases. Unmatched junction bases numbered 7, after V lost 6 bases and J lost 4 bases. The CDR3 contains 15 residues. Germline V gene lookup returns CDR1 KGHSH and CDR2 LQKENI. The CDR3 loop is CASSRGQGIYNEQFF. In DNA form, the CDR3 reads TGTGCCAGCTCCCGTGGACAGGGGATATACAATGAGCAGTTCTTC.

This clonotype has just a few counts. The V and J genes are TRBV7-9 and TRBJ2-1; D is possibly TRBD2 (6 bases). The CDR3 length is 16 residues. V dropped 5 bases and J dropped 4 bases, with 18 bases sitting between them. The germline V gene has CDR1 SEHNR and CDR2 FQNEAQ (reference sequence). The CDR3 loop is CASSPAGGASYNEQFF. DNA for the CDR3: TGTGCCAGCAGCCCAGCGGGCGGGGCGTCTTACAATGAGCAGTTCTTC.

In its sample, this clonotype was seen a few times. This sequence joins TRBV20-1 and TRBJ2-7; D tentatively reads TRBD1 or TRBD2 (5 bases each). CDR3 length: 15 residues. Germline V lookup: CDR1 DFQATT, CDR2 SNEGSKA (reference sequence). V was shortened by 0 bases and J by 6 bases, with 18 bases between the two germline ends. Written as DNA, the CDR3 is TGCAGTGCTAGAGACTCTGGGGGTTCCCTCGGCGAGCAGTACTTC. Residues: CSARDSGGSLGEQYF.

This clonotype occurred many times. The chain links TRBV6-5 to TRBJ2-4; TRBD2 might be the D (5 bases). The CDR3 totals 15 residues. V was cut by 2 bases and J by 0 bases, with 8 bases left in between. CDR1 and CDR2 from the germline V gene are MNHEY and SVGAGI. The CDR3 coding sequence is TGTGCCAGCAGTTACCTCCGGGAAGCCAAAAACATTCAGTACTTC. This translates into CASSYLREAKNIQYF.

This clonotype has ten or more counts. The chain recombines TRBV18 with TRBJ2-3; a possible D gene is TRBD2 (5 bases). The V end lost 3 bases, the J end lost 0 bases, and 13 bases lay between the germline ends. This CDR3 is 16 amino acids long. Germline V lookup: CDR1 KGHSH, CDR2 LQKENI. CDR3 protein: CASSPVAGSSTDTQYF. CDR3 bases: TGTGCCAGCTCACCGGTCGCGGGCTCTAGCACAGATACGCAGTATTTT.

The gene calls are TRBV12-3 or TRBV12-4 and TRBJ2-7; no clear D. V was pared by 5 bases and J by 2 bases, with 7 bases between. The CDR3 has 12 amino acids. The CDR3 DNA follows: TGTGCCAGCAGTGGGCGGACCTACGAGCAGTACTTC. Protein: CASSGRTYEQYF.

This clonotype has more than one count but fewer than ten. The rearrangement links TRBV20-1 to TRBJ1-4, with 9 bases fitting TRBD1. The junction had 9 bases not matched to a gene; V was cut back by 0 bases and J by 7 bases. Germline assignment: CDR1 DFQATT and CDR2 SNEGSKA (reference sequence). The CDR3 has 16 amino acids. CDR3 in DNA: TGCAGTGCTAGAGATCCTGGGACAGGGTTATTTGAAAAACTGTTTTTT. Its translation: CSARDPGTGLFEKLFF.

The V call is TRBV11-1, the J call TRBJ2-1, with TRBD2 matching 12 bases. This CDR3 is 16 amino acids long. Trimming at V came to 5 bases and at J to 5 bases, leaving 7 bases not matched to a gene. Germline CDR1 is SGHAT and CDR2 is FQDESV (reference sequence). The CDR3 nucleotides are TGTGCCAGCAGCCTCAGGACTAGCGGGGTAAACAATGAGCAGTTCTTC. It specifies CASSLRTSGVNNEQFF.

The chain joins TRBV27 to TRBJ2-7; possibly TRBD1 for D (6 bases). Looked up from germline, CDR1 is MNHEY and CDR2 is SMNVEV (reference sequence). There are 15 residues in the CDR3. Deletions cut 6 bases from V and 0 bases from J, with 15 bases between. Here the CDR3 reads CASRDRDRSSYEQYF. The CDR3 coding sequence is TGTGCCAGCAGAGACCGTGACAGGTCCTCCTACGAGCAGTACTTC.

This sequence joins TRBV12-3 or TRBV12-4 and TRBJ1-1; D may be TRBD1 (6 bases). Between the trimmed V and J ends, which lost 6 bases and 3 bases, there was a span of 14 bases. CDR3 size: 14 residues. The CDR3 region has the DNA TGTGCCAGCAGAAAAGGGGACATTGACACTGAAGCTTTCTTT. Amino acid sequence: CASRKGDIDTEAFF.

This chain links TRBV11-2 with TRBJ2-1; tentative D call: TRBD1 (5 bases). Between the trimmed V and J ends, which lost 1 base and 9 bases, there was a span of 13 bases. The CDR3 has 14 residues. CDR1 is SGHAT, CDR2 FQNNGV, per germline. CDR3 protein: CASSLVQGWGEQFF. CDR3 sequence (DNA): TGTGCCAGCAGCTTAGTCCAGGGTTGGGGTGAGCAGTTCTTC.

This clonotype was seen ten or more times. The V and J genes are TRBV7-2 and TRBJ2-7, with 12 bases matching TRBD2. Germline-derived CDR1 and CDR2 are SGHTA and FQGNSA. The CDR3 spans 18 residues. Trimming cost V 5 bases and J 4 bases; bases outside gene matches: 15. The CDR3 nucleotides read TGTGCCAGCAGCCCCAGACAAAAGACTAGCGGGAGCAATTACGAGCAGTACTTC. Its translation: CASSPRQKTSGSNYEQYF. The full variable domain, with the rest looked up from reference TRBV7-2 and TRBJ2-7, is GAGVSQSPSNKVTEKGKDVELRCDPISGHTALYWYRQSLGQGLEFLIYFQGNSAPDKSGLPSDRFSAERTGGSVSTLTIQRTQQEDSAVYLCASSPRQKTSGSNYEQYFGPGTRLTVT.

This chain connects TRBV4-2 to TRBJ1-1; 10 nucleotides align to TRBD1. The V segment lost 4 bases and the J segment 5 bases; nucleotides outside the gene matches: 7. The CDR3 is 15 amino acids. Germline V lookup: CDR1 LGHNA, CDR2 YNFKEQ. Written as DNA, the CDR3 is TGTGCCAGCAGCCGGGACAGGGGAATGGTGACTGAAGCTTTCTTT. Amino acids: CASSRDRGMVTEAFF.

This clonotype was recorded many times. The chain has TRBV18 and TRBJ1-1, with D hard to call. The CDR3 consists of 13 residues. Germline loops: CDR1 KGHSH, CDR2 LQKENI. The ends were cut back, 1 base at V and 6 bases at J, with 9 bases in the middle. The CDR3: CASSPQEVAEAFF. The CDR3 coding sequence is TGTGCCAGCTCACCACAGGAGGTAGCTGAAGCTTTCTTT.

This clonotype was seen more than once but under ten times. The chain couples TRBV4-3 to TRBJ1-1; TRBD1 matches 9 bases. This CDR3 is built from 18 residues. CDR1 and CDR2 from the germline V gene are LGHNA and YSLEER. V lost 4 bases and J lost 0; bases outside the gene matches: 12. The CDR3 bases are TGCGCCAGCAGCCCAGAAGGGACAGGGACCCTGATGAACACTGAAGCTTTCTTT. Translation gives CASSPEGTGTLMNTEAFF.

The V gene is TRBV6-5, the J gene TRBJ1-2; 7 bases fit TRBD1. The CDR3 has 14 residues. Trimming removed 5 bases from V and 3 bases from J; junction bases left unmatched: 6. The germline V gene has CDR1 MNHEY and CDR2 SVGAGI. CDR3 in DNA: TGTGCCAGCAGTATCCGGGACAGCGACTATGGCTACACCTTC. Amino acids: CASSIRDSDYGYTF.

This clonotype was seen only a few times. The chain combines TRBV6-5 with TRBJ2-7, with D possibly TRBD2 on 6 matching bases. V gave up 6 bases and J gave up 7 bases, with 22 bases separating them. Looked up from germline, CDR1 is MNHEY and CDR2 is SVGAGI. The CDR3 extends over 15 amino acids. The CDR3 region is CASRRTPGVPGEQYF. CDR3 in DNA: TGTGCCAGCAGACGGACCCCGGGGGTCCCGGGAGAGCAGTACTTC.

At least ten counts were recorded for this clonotype. The chain employs TRBV18 and TRBJ1-5; D is ambiguous. V was trimmed by 3 bases and J by 4 bases, leaving 10 bases between them. Germline lookup yields CDR1 KGHSH and CDR2 LQKENI. The CDR3 sequence is 14 residues long. CDR3 nucleotide sequence: TGTGCCAGCTCACCTTTACAGTCGAATCAGCCCCAGCATTTT. Translation: CASSPLQSNQPQHF.

This clonotype occurred many times. In DNA, the CDR3 is TGTGCCACCAGCCCGGACACAGATACGCAGTATTTT. Encoded protein: CATSPDTDTQYF. The chain is built from TRBV24-1 and TRBJ2-3; D ambiguous. The CDR3 contains 12 residues. The V gene's germline CDR1 is KGHDR and CDR2 SFDVKD. V was pared by 7 bases and J by 2 bases, with 6 bases between.

The sample holds many counts of this clonotype. V usage is TRBV25-1 and J usage is TRBJ1-1, with 11 positions matching TRBD1. V shed 6 bases, J shed 4 bases, and the junction held 1 base outside the gene matches. From germline, CDR1 is MGHDK and CDR2 SYGVNS. The CDR3 totals 13 residues. The CDR3 sequence is CASRGTGGTEAFF. CDR3 coding DNA: TGTGCCAGCAGGGGGACAGGGGGCACTGAAGCTTTCTTT.